The 13 T cell receptor beta chains below come from one sample, sequenced in a study of response to subunit inactivated influenza vaccine. TCRdb processed the RT-PCR reads anew with MiXCR; each CDR3 protein has one entry. Here the sample spans about 500,000 distinct CDR3 sequences, more than 7% being singletons. This sample comprised PBMCs from blood, obtained 23 months after vaccination. The source of these receptors is a man between 50 and 75 years old who received an inactivated influenza vaccine.

Here the CDR3 DNA reads TGTGCCAGCAGCTCCCGGGGACTAGCGGAGTACAATGAGCAGTTCTTC. This sequence encodes CASSSRGLAEYNEQFF. The genes are TRBV12-3 or TRBV12-4 and TRBJ2-1; TRBD2 matches at 11 bases. This CDR3 comprises 16 residues. J gave up 4 bases and V 6 bases, and 8 bases lay outside the gene matches.

In its sample, this clonotype was seen a few times. The J gene is TRBJ2-4, the V gene TRBV28, with D possibly matching TRBD1 (8 bases). This CDR3 has 14 amino acids. The ends were cut back, 5 bases at V and 6 bases at J, with 14 bases in the middle. Germline-derived CDR1 and CDR2 are MDHEN and SYDVKM. CDR3 sequence reads: CASSETGEGNIQYF. CDR3 DNA: TGTGCCAGCAGTGAGACAGGGGAGGGAAACATTCAGTACTTC. Drawing the rest from reference TRBV28 and TRBJ2-4, the complete variable domain is DVKVTQSSRYLVKRTGEKVFLECVQDMDHENMFWYRQDPGLGLRLIYFSYDVKMKEKGDIPEGYSVSREKKERFSLILESASTNQTSMYLCASSETGEGNIQYFGAGTRLSVL.

The V and J genes are TRBV20-1 and TRBJ2-3, with 13 bases lining up with TRBD2. J gave up 0 bases and V 6 bases, and 9 bases lay outside the gene matches. Looked up from germline, CDR1 is DFQATT and CDR2 is SNEGSKA (reference sequence). The CDR3 covers 17 residues. This chain's CDR3 is CSAGRLAGGPSTDTQYF. The CDR3 nucleotides read TGCAGTGCAGGACGACTAGCGGGGGGCCCTAGCACAGATACGCAGTATTTT.

This sequence joins TRBV4-2 and TRBJ2-1; possibly TRBD1 or TRBD2 for D (5 bases each). The CDR3 spans 16 residues. V lost 1 base to trimming and J lost 7 bases, with 17 bases between them. Germline V CDR1 and CDR2: LGHNA, YNFKEQ. The CDR3 here is CASSQGFSMGENEQFF. The CDR3 bases are TGTGCCAGCAGCCAAGGTTTCAGTATGGGGGAGAATGAGCAGTTCTTC.

The table lists this clonotype with a few counts. This chain links TRBV28 with TRBJ1-2, with unresolved D. The germline V gene encodes CDR1 MDHEN and CDR2 SYDVKM. This CDR3 is 14 amino acids long. The germline V and J ends were trimmed by 3 bases and 5 bases, with 13 bases remaining between them. CDR3: CASSLAAAGYGYTF. DNA of the CDR3: TGTGCCAGCAGTTTGGCCGCGGCGGGGTATGGCTACACCTTC.

This clonotype was found many times. The chain joins TRBV7-9 to TRBJ2-7; perhaps TRBD1 as D (6 bases). The V gene lost 5 bases and the J gene lost 3 bases, with 20 bases spanning the gap. The CDR3 loop spans 16 amino acids. The germline gives CDR1 SEHNR, CDR2 FQNEAQ (reference sequence). The CDR3 reads CASSTGLTGSIYEQYF. CDR3 nucleotides: TGTGCCAGCAGCACCGGCTTGACAGGCTCGATCTACGAGCAGTACTTC. Looking up the rest from reference TRBV7-9 and TRBJ2-7 gives the full variable domain: DTGVSQNPRHKITKRGQNVTFRCDPISEHNRLYWYRQTLGQGPEFLTYFQNEAQLEKSRLLSDRFSAERPKGSFSTLEIQRTEQGDSAMYLCASSTGLTGSIYEQYFGPGTRLTVT.

This chain links TRBV7-9 with TRBJ2-1; the D gene is possibly TRBD2 (5 bases). The CDR3 extends over 15 amino acids. Germline CDR1 reads SEHNR; CDR2 reads FQNEAQ (reference sequence). Trimming took 2 bases from V and 9 from J, leaving 17 bases between them. As DNA, the CDR3 is TGTGCCAGCAGCTTATACAGACTAAGCCCGGGTGAGCAGTTCTTC. Protein product: CASSLYRLSPGEQFF.

There are many counts of this clonotype. The gene calls are TRBV18 and TRBJ2-7; D is uncertain. Germline CDR1 and CDR2: KGHSH and LQKENI. This CDR3 contains 12 residues. Trimming took 2 bases from V and 3 from J, leaving 5 bases between them. CDR3: CASSPSIYEQYF. The CDR3 bases are TGTGCCAGCTCACCATCAATCTACGAGCAGTACTTC.

This chain connects TRBV6-2 or TRBV6-3 to TRBJ2-1, with D maybe TRBD2 (7 bases). Trimming stripped 0 bases from V and 8 bases from J, with 17 bases between. This CDR3 contains 16 residues. Germline V CDR1 and CDR2: MNHEY, SVGEGT. CDR3 sequence: CASSYSIIGEGDEQFF. The CDR3 DNA follows: TGTGCCAGCAGTTACTCGATAATCGGGGAGGGGGATGAGCAGTTCTTC.

In this sample, this clonotype turned up many times. The chain carries TRBV10-3 and TRBJ2-4; D possibly uses TRBD1 or TRBD2 (6 bases each). The CDR3 runs to 19 residues. Germline-derived CDR1 and CDR2 are ENHRY and SYGVKD. Between the trimmed V and J ends, which lost 0 bases and 0 bases, there was a span of 18 bases. The CDR3 region has the DNA TGTGCCATCAGTGAGTCTACGGGGGCGGCCCCTCTAGCCAAAAACATTCAGTACTTC. It codes for CAISESTGAAPLAKNIQYF.

This clonotype was observed at least ten times. The CDR3 protein is CATSGQGQPQHF. The CDR3 DNA reads TGTGCCACCAGCGGACAAGGACAGCCCCAGCATTTT. This chain connects TRBV15 to TRBJ1-5, with a tentative D call TRBD1 (5 bases). The germline V gene has CDR1 LNHNV and CDR2 YYDKDF (reference sequence). Trimming took off 5 bases at V and 7 bases at J, with 9 bases between the two ends. There are 12 residues in the CDR3. The full variable domain, completed using reference TRBV15 and TRBJ1-5, is DAMVIQNPRYQVTQFGKPVTLSCSQTLNHNVMYWYQQKSSQAPKLLFHYYDKDFNNEADTPDNFQSRRPNTSFCFLDIRSPGLGDTAMYLCATSGQGQPQHFGDGTRLSIL.

This clonotype occurred many times. The chain joins TRBV20-1 to TRBJ2-1; no clear D. CDR1 is DFQATT and CDR2 is SNEGSKA in the germline V gene (reference sequence). The CDR3 consists of 13 residues. V was pared by 1 base and J by 5 bases, with 9 bases between. CDR3 in amino acids: CSARAMYNNEQFF. DNA for the CDR3: TGCAGTGCTAGAGCTATGTATAACAATGAGCAGTTCTTC.

This clonotype has a handful of counts. V and J are TRBV27 and TRBJ2-7; 12 bases agree with TRBD1. CDR3 length: 14 amino acids. The V gene's germline CDR1 is MNHEY and CDR2 SMNVEV (reference sequence). With 8 bases clipped from V and 7 bases from J, the junction kept 9 bases outside the gene matches. CDR3: CASGTGTGGGEQYF. The CDR3 coding sequence is TGTGCCAGCGGCACCGGGACAGGGGGCGGGGAGCAGTACTTC.